What follows is one T cell receptor (beta chain) and its context. This record comes from a study of beta chain features in type 1 diabetes. Trimming left V 6 bases short and J 5 bases short, with 10 bases between. CDR1 is MNHEY and CDR2 is SVGAGI in the germline V gene. This CDR3 contains 13 residues. Expressed TCRB transcripts were sequenced, since all the RNA that had been isolated was reverse transcribed. Clones were read by immunoSEQ multiplex PCR, and TCRdb kept only the in-frame ones, dropping some. Among approximately 250,000 clones, 9.6% were seen once, and the ten largest hold 0.03% to 0.04%.

The gene calls are TRBV6-5 and TRBJ1-4; D is possibly TRBD1 (6 bases). Sequencing was performed on naive CD4+ T cells from blood. The receptor was isolated from a woman younger than 35 in good health. CDR3 loop: CASRQGENEKLFF. DNA for the CDR3: TGTGCCAGCAGACAGGGAGAAAATGAAAAACTGTTTTTT.